A selection of T cell receptor beta chains follows, all from one sample in a study of blood T cell repertoires in COVID-19. Some clones are missing from TCRdb's copy, which holds only in-frame ones; the method was immunoSEQ multiplex PCR. The sample contains roughly 260,000 clones, about 88% of which appear only once. The sample was peripheral blood. The receptors shown here come from a woman between 40 and 50 years old who had recovered from COVID-19. The CDR3 runs from the conserved cysteine through the conserved F or W. A D gene is named only where the DNA matches it firmly. Size values are once, few and many counts, or a class for expanded clones, and some rows have none.

clone size	D gene	V gene	J gene	CDR3 protein	CDR3 DNA
-	-	TRBV5-1	TRBJ1-4	CASSLYAGSNEKLFF	TGCGCCAGCAGCTTGTACGCAGGATCCAATGAAAAACTGTTTTTT
-	-	TRBV27	TRBJ1-5	CASSLAGNQPQHF	TGTGCCAGCAGTTTGGCAGGGAATCAGCCCCAGCATTTT
-	-	TRBV7-9	TRBJ1-2	CASSQTVNYGYTF	TGTGCCAGCAGCCAAACAGTGAACTATGGCTACACCTTC
-	TRBD1	TRBV18	TRBJ1-5	CASSLWGQGNQPQHF	TGTGCCAGCTCCTTGTGGGGACAGGGGAATCAGCCCCAGCATTTT
-	-	TRBV30	TRBJ1-6	CAWSPRTPQRGSPLHF	TGTGCCTGGTCCCCAAGAACACCGCAGCGGGGTTCACCCCTCCACTTT
-	TRBD1	TRBV18	TRBJ1-6	CASSHRQGYYNSPLHF	TGTGCCAGCTCCCATCGACAGGGTTACTATAATTCACCCCTCCACTTT
-	-	TRBV12-3/TRBV12-4	TRBJ1-3	CASEGGMRNTIYF	TGTGCCAGCGAGGGAGGGATGAGAAACACCATATATTTT
-	TRBD1	TRBV5-6	TRBJ2-6	CASKTGNSGANVLTF	TGTGCCAGCAAGACAGGGAACTCTGGGGCCAACGTCCTGACTTTC
-	TRBD2	TRBV19	TRBJ2-3	CASSFAGTNTDTQYF	TGTGCCAGTAGTTTCGCCGGGACTAACACAGATACGCAGTATTTT
-	TRBD1	TRBV14	TRBJ2-5	CASSPRPGTGGETQYF	TGTGCCAGCAGCCCTCGTCCCGGGACAGGGGGGGAGACCCAGTACTTC
-	-	TRBV21-1	TRBJ2-7	CASSKWKGQGFCEQYF	TGTGCCAGCAGCAAATGGAAGGGACAGGGGTTCTGCGAGCAGTACTTC
-	TRBD1	TRBV11-3	TRBJ1-1	CASRGQGAGTEAFF	TGTGCCAGCAGGGGACAGGGGGCAGGGACTGAAGCTTTCTTT
-	TRBD2	TRBV12-5	TRBJ2-1	CASGLAPPTTSGSYNEQFF	TGTGCTAGTGGTTTGGCCCCCCCGACGACTAGCGGGAGTTACAATGAGCAGTTCTTC
-	-	TRBV19	TRBJ1-5	CASTPLQGSNQPQHF	TGTGCCAGTACGCCACTTCAGGGAAGCAATCAGCCCCAGCATTTT
-	-	TRBV29-1	TRBJ2-7	CSVVDRIHEQYF	TGCAGCGTTGTAGACAGGATCCACGAGCAGTACTTC
-	-	TRBV9	TRBJ2-1	CASSTTDTPFTNEQFF	TGTGCCAGCAGCACGACAGACACCCCCTTTACTAATGAGCAGTTCTTC
-	-	TRBV20-1	TRBJ2-5	CSAYREETQYF	TGCAGTGCGTACAGGGAAGAGACCCAGTACTTC
-	-	TRBV27	TRBJ2-6	CASSWRAFSGANVLTF	TGTGCCAGCAGTTGGAGGGCCTTCTCTGGGGCCAACGTCCTGACTTTC
-	TRBD2	TRBV4-3	TRBJ2-1	CASSQRWLAGDIFWDNEQFF	TGCGCCAGCAGCCAACGGTGGCTAGCGGGAGACATTTTTTGGGACAATGAGCAGTTCTTC
once	-	TRBV27	TRBJ2-4	CASKERGTKNIQYF	TGTGCCAGCAAAGAGAGGGGGACCAAAAACATTCAGTACTTC
-	-	TRBV19	TRBJ2-7	CASSESGYEYEQYF	TGTGCCAGTAGCGAATCGGGGTATGAGTACGAGCAGTACTTC
few	-	TRBV3-1/TRBV3-2	TRBJ2-5	CASSQSTGRRSQETQYF	TGTGCCAGCAGCCAATCAACTGGGCGCAGGTCCCAAGAGACCCAGTACTTC
-	TRBD2	TRBV7-4	TRBJ2-3	CASSLGLAGGLDTQYF	TGTGCCAGCAGCTTAGGGCTAGCGGGGGGGTTGGATACGCAGTATTTT
-	-	TRBV7-9	TRBJ2-3	CASTRWSSDPTDTQYF	TGTGCCAGCACCCGTTGGAGTAGCGACCCCACAGATACGCAGTATTTT
-	TRBD1	TRBV4-3	TRBJ2-7	CASSHGTASLEQYF	TGCGCCAGCAGCCACGGGACAGCAAGTCTCGAGCAGTACTTC
-	TRBD2	TRBV6-5	TRBJ2-1	CASSYSTSGDEQFF	TGTGCCAGCAGTTACTCGACTAGCGGGGATGAGCAGTTCTTC
-	TRBD2	TRBV11-3	TRBJ2-1	CASSRSGVYNEQFF	TGTGCCAGCAGCCGCAGCGGGGTATACAATGAGCAGTTCTTC
-	-	TRBV14	TRBJ2-3	CASSQENGRADTQYF	TGTGCCAGCAGCCAAGAAAACGGGAGAGCAGATACGCAGTATTTT
few	-	TRBV19	TRBJ1-2	CASSPRGIGYTF	TGTGCCAGCAGTCCCCGGGGTATAGGCTACACCTTC
-	TRBD1	TRBV18	TRBJ1-2	CASSPGGQLLYGYTF	TGTGCCAGCTCACCGGGGGGACAGTTACTCTATGGCTACACCTTC
-	TRBD1	TRBV19	TRBJ2-7	CASSRLGTGAPGEQYF	TGTGCCAGTAGTCGATTGGGGACAGGGGCCCCGGGCGAGCAGTACTTC
-	-	TRBV7-2	TRBJ2-1	CASSFWGAGNEQFF	TGTGCCAGCAGCTTTTGGGGTGCGGGGAATGAGCAGTTCTTC
-	TRBD2	TRBV6-7	TRBJ2-5	CASSTGTSGDQETQYF	TGTGCCAGCAGTACCGGGACTAGCGGGGATCAAGAGACCCAGTACTTC
-	-	TRBV5-1	TRBJ1-2	CASSSIQGGGYTF	TGCGCCAGCAGCTCGATACAGGGAGGGGGCTACACCTTC
-	-	TRBV5-5	TRBJ1-2	CASSMRGELYGYTF	TGTGCCAGCAGCATGCGGGGAGAACTCTATGGCTACACCTTC
-	-	TRBV30	TRBJ1-5	CAWSLSRGNNQPQHF	TGTGCCTGGAGTTTAAGTAGGGGGAACAATCAGCCCCAGCATTTT
-	TRBD2	TRBV9	TRBJ2-7	CASSVEVTSVSHF	TGTGCCAGCAGCGTAGAGGTGACTAGCGTTAGTCACTTC
-	-	TRBV18	TRBJ1-2	CASSGLDSANYGYTF	TGTGCCAGCTCAGGACTGGACAGTGCTAACTATGGCTACACCTTC
-	-	TRBV5-5	TRBJ1-2	CASSLGLTADGYTF	TGTGCCAGCAGCTTGGGACTTACGGCGGATGGCTACACCTTC
-	-	TRBV28	TRBJ1-6	CASSSPSSYNSPLHF	TGTGCCAGCAGTTCCCCGAGCTCCTATAATTCACCCCTCCACTTT
-	-	TRBV5-4	TRBJ1-4	CASSFRSSGRSWGEKLFF	TGTGCCAGCAGCTTTCGGTCTTCGGGGAGATCATGGGGTGAAAAACTGTTTTTT
-	TRBD1	TRBV6-6	TRBJ1-2	CASRPAGQNYGYTF	TGTGCCAGCAGGCCCGCGGGACAGAACTATGGCTACACCTTC